Below are 14 T cell receptor beta chains sequenced from a single sample in a study of blood T cell repertoires in COVID-19. Data came from immunoSEQ multiplex PCR; TCRdb stores just in-frame clones and leaves some out. The sample holds over 90,000 clones, around 84% seen once. Material for sequencing was peripheral blood. Receptors were obtained from a human donor in a cohort sampled during active COVID-19.

The chain has TRBV24-1 and TRBJ2-5; the D gene is possibly TRBD1 (7 bases). Germline lookup yields CDR1 KGHDR and CDR2 SFDVKD. The CDR3 runs 15 residues. Trimming left V 2 bases short and J 5 bases short, with 14 bases between. The CDR3 sequence is CATSDSKGAGETQYF. In nucleotides, the CDR3 is TGTGCCACCAGTGATTCGAAGGGGGCGGGGGAGACCCAGTACTTC.

This clone was observed once. This chain connects TRBV5-5 to TRBJ1-2; D is perhaps TRBD1 (6 bases). Germline lookup yields CDR1 SGHKS and CDR2 YYEKEE (reference sequence). The V and J ends lost 6 bases and 3 bases respectively, with 15 bases between them. This CDR3 spans 14 amino acids. In nucleotides, the CDR3 is TGTGCCAGCACATCTGGCAGGGGCGACTATGGCTACACCTTC. It encodes CASTSGRGDYGYTF.

The chain couples TRBV3-1 (or the pseudogene TRBV3-2) to TRBJ1-4; 8 positions match TRBD1. V lost 4 bases and J lost 2; bases outside the gene matches: 3. This CDR3 has 15 amino acids. CDR1 is LGHDT, CDR2 YNNKEL, per germline (reference sequence). The chain's CDR3 is CASSRRTGTNEKLFF. In nucleotides, the CDR3 is TGTGCCAGCAGCCGCCGGACAGGGACTAATGAAAAACTGTTTTTT.

This rearrangement joins TRBV2 to TRBJ1-2; 7 nucleotides agree with TRBD1. The CDR3 is made up of 14 amino acids. Trimming cost V 4 bases and J 0 bases; bases outside gene matches: 2. Germline CDR1 SNHLY, CDR2 FYNNEI. For the CDR3, the DNA is TGTGCCAGCAGTGTAGGGACAGCTAACTATGGCTACACCTTC. Protein product: CASSVGTANYGYTF.

The chain joins TRBV5-1 to TRBJ2-5, with TRBD2 identical over 14 bases. The V segment lost 3 bases and the J segment 5 bases; nucleotides outside the gene matches: 3. This CDR3 contains 15 residues. In germline, CDR1 is SGHRS, CDR2 YFSETQ. The CDR3 reads CASSSGLAGVETQYF. CDR3 DNA sequence: TGCGCCAGCAGCTCGGGACTAGCGGGGGTGGAGACCCAGTACTTC.

This clone was recorded only once. V usage is TRBV3-1 (or the pseudogene TRBV3-2) and J usage is TRBJ1-5, with 7 bases fitting TRBD1. V shed 1 base, J shed 1 base, and the junction held 1 base outside the gene matches. Germline assignment: CDR1 LGHDT and CDR2 YNNKEL (reference sequence). The CDR3 has 15 residues. The CDR3 region has the DNA TGTGCCAGCAGCCAAGGGGACAGAAGCAATCAGCCCCAGCATTTT. Amino acid sequence: CASSQGDRSNQPQHF.

J is TRBJ2-3 and V is TRBV15, with 10 bases aligning to TRBD2. Trimming cost V 2 bases and J 3 bases; bases outside gene matches: 8. Per germline, CDR1 LNHNV and CDR2 YYDKDF (reference sequence). This CDR3 is built from 17 residues. In DNA form, the CDR3 reads TGTGCCACCAGCAGACCCAAACTAGCGGGGAGAACAGATACGCAGTATTTT. Protein sequence: CATSRPKLAGRTDTQYF.

The chain recombines TRBV6-4 with TRBJ2-2; D may be TRBD1 (5 bases). With 4 bases removed from V and 6 bases from J, the gap between germline ends came to 12 bases. Germline-derived CDR1 and CDR2 are MRHNA and SNTAGT. This CDR3 is built from 14 residues. The CDR3 DNA reads TGTGCCAGCAGTGCGTGGGGCCCATCCGGGGAGCTGTTTTTT. Its protein is CASSAWGPSGELFF.

V and J are TRBV6-5 and TRBJ1-1, with TRBD1 identical over 8 bases. CDR3 length: 13 residues. V was clipped by 8 bases and J by 3 bases; unmatched bases: 5. The V gene's germline CDR1 is MNHEY and CDR2 SVGAGI. The CDR3 DNA sequence: TGTGCCAGCCAGGACAGGGAAGACACTGAAGCTTTCTTT. Its protein product is CASQDREDTEAFF.

The V and J genes are TRBV5-1 and TRBJ2-1, with D tentatively TRBD1 (6 bases). The CDR3 extends over 11 amino acids. V lost 7 bases to trimming and J lost 7 bases, with 9 bases between them. Germline V gives CDR1 SGHRS, CDR2 YFSETQ. Here the CDR3 DNA reads TGCGCCAGCGGGCAGGGGAATGAGCAGTTCTTC. It encodes CASGQGNEQFF.

The gene calls are TRBV3-1 (or the pseudogene TRBV3-2) and TRBJ2-7; TRBD1 might be the D (6 bases). The germline V gene has CDR1 LGHDT and CDR2 YNNKEL (reference sequence). This CDR3 comprises 14 residues. Trimming removed 6 bases from V and 5 bases from J, with 17 bases in between. The CDR3 DNA is TGTGCCAGCAGTCATGCGATGGGGGCCCACGAGCAGTACTTC. Protein sequence: CASSHAMGAHEQYF.

This rearrangement joins TRBV5-1 to TRBJ1-3; D gene uncertain. The germline gives CDR1 SGHRS, CDR2 YFSETQ. Trimming left V 0 bases short and J 0 bases short, with 7 bases between. This CDR3 is built from 15 residues. CDR3 region: CASSLGGNSGNTIYF. For the CDR3, the DNA is TGCGCCAGCAGCTTGGGCGGCAACTCTGGAAACACCATATATTTT.

The V gene is TRBV5-5, the J gene TRBJ2-1, with D unclear. This CDR3 contains 13 residues. The germline gives CDR1 SGHKS, CDR2 YYEKEE (reference sequence). V lost 4 bases and J lost 8, with 13 bases in between. This chain's CDR3 is CASSPLLSHEQFF. The CDR3, as DNA: TGTGCCAGCAGCCCCCTATTGTCGCATGAGCAGTTCTTC.

The chain combines TRBV19 with TRBJ2-7; TRBD2 matches at 9 bases. V gave up 5 bases and J gave up 3 bases; unmatched junction bases: 8. Germline V gene data show CDR1 as LNHDA and CDR2 as SQIVND (reference sequence). This CDR3 is 15 amino acids long. CDR3 residues: CASSARLAAVYEQYF. Written as DNA, the CDR3 is TGTGCCAGTAGTGCTCGACTAGCGGCTGTCTACGAGCAGTACTTC.